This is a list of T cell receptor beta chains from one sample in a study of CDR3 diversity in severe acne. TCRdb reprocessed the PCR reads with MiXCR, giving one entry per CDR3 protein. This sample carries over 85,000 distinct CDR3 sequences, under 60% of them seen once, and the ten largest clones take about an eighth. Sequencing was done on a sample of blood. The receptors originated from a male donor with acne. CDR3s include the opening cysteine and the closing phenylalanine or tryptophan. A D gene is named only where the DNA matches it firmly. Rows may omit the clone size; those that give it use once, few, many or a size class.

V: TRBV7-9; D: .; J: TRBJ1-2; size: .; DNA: TGTGCCAGCAGCTTAGACAGCTCCTATTATGGCTACACCTTC; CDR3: CASSLDSSYYGYTF
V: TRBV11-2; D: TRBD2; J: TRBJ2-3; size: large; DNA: TGTGCCAGCAGCATACGTGGTGGCGGGAGTGGGTGGACAGATACGCAGTATTTT; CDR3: CASSIRGGGSGWTDTQYF
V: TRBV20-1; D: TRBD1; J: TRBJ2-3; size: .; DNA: TGCAGTGCTAGAGATGAGGGACAGGGCACAGATACGCAGTATTTT; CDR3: CSARDEGQGTDTQYF
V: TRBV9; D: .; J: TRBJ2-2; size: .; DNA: TGTGCCAGCAGCGTAGAATTCCTCGGAGCGGAGAACACCGGGGGGCTGTTTTTT; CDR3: CASSVEFLGAENTGGLFF
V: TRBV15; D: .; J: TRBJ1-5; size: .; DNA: TGTGCCACCAGCAGAGTTGATGTGGATCAGCCCCAGCATTTT; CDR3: CATSRVDVDQPQHF
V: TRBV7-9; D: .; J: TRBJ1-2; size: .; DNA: TGTGCCAGCAGCGAGAGGACCGTAACGTGGGGCTACACCTTC; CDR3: CASSERTVTWGYTF
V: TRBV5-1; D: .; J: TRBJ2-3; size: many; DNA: TGCGCCAGCAGCTTGAGAAGGGGGTCGGGCACAGATACGCAGTATTTT; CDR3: CASSLRRGSGTDTQYF
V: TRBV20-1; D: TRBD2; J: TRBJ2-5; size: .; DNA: TGCAGTGCTCCCGGTGGGACTAGTAACCAAGAGACCCAGTACTTC; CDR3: CSAPGGTSNQETQYF
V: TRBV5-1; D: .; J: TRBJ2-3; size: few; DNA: TGCGCCAGCAGCCTCCCGTTGGACACCTCTAGCACAGATACGCAGTATTTT; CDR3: CASSLPLDTSSTDTQYF
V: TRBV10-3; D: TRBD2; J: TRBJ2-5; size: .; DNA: TGTGCCATCAGTGAGTCGGTAGCGGGAGAGACCCAGTACTTC; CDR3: CAISESVAGETQYF
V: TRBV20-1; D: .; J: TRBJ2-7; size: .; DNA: TGCAGTGCTAGAGATCTAGAAGTGATCTTCTACGAGCAGTACTTC; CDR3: CSARDLEVIFYEQYF
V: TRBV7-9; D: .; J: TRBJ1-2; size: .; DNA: TGTGCCAGCAGCTTAGGCTCTGGAAACACCTTC; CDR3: CASSLGSGNTF
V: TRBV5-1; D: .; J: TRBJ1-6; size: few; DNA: TGTGCCAGCAGCCCTAGGGCGTCTAATTCACCCCTCCACTTT; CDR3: CASSPRASNSPLHF
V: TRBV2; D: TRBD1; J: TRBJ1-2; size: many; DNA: TGTGCCAGCAGCGCTCCGACAGGGCCTAACTATGGCTACACCTTC; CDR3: CASSAPTGPNYGYTF
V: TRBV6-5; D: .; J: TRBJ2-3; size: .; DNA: TGTGCCAGCAGCGCGGCGCGGGGCTCCACAGATACGCAGTATTTT; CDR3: CASSAARGSTDTQYF
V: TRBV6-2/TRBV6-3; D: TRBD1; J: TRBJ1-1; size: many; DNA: TGTGCCACCCTTGACAGGGCAGAAGCTTTCTTT; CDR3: CATLDRAEAFF
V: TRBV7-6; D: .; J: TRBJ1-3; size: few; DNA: TGTGCCAGCAGTCCTAATGGAAACACCATATATTTT; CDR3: CASSPNGNTIYF
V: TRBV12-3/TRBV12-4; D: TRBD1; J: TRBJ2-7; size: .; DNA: TGTGCCAGCAGACCTCAACAGGGGGCCTACGAGCAGTACTTC; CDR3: CASRPQQGAYEQYF
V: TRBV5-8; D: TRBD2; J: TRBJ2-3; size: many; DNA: TGTGCCAGCAGCTTACTAGCGGGCAGTAGCACAGATACGCAGTATTTT; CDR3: CASSLLAGSSTDTQYF
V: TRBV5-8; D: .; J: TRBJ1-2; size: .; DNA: TGTGCCAGCAGCTTGCCCGGGGACGGTCTTGACTATGGCTACACCTTC; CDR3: CASSLPGDGLDYGYTF
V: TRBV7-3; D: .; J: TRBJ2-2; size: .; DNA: TGTGCCAGCAGCTTGCGGGGCACCGGGGAGCTGTTTTTT; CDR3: CASSLRGTGELFF
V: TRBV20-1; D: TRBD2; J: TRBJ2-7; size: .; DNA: TGCAGTGCTAGAGGGCGGACTAGCGCCTACGAGCAGTACTTC; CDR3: CSARGRTSAYEQYF
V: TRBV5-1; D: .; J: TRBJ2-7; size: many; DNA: TGCGCCAGCAGCCCCGGTCTCGTCTACGAGCAGTACTTC; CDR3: CASSPGLVYEQYF
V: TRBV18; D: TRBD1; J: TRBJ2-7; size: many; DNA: TGTGCCAGCTCCTTCGCTGAAGGACAGGGCCCCTACGAGCAGTACTTC; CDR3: CASSFAEGQGPYEQYF
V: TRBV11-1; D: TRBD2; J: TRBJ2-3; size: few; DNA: TGTGCCAGCAGCTTAGCGCGACTAGCGGGAAATTTAGTAGATACGCAGTATTTT; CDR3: CASSLARLAGNLVDTQYF
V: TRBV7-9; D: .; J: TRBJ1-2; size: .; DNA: TGTGCCAGCAGCCAGAGCCCGGGGTATGGCTACACCTTC; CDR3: CASSQSPGYGYTF
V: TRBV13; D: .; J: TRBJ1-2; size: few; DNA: TGTGCCAGCAGCAGTAGTATCTATGGCTACACCTTC; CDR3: CASSSSIYGYTF
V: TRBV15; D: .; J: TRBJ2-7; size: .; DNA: TGTGCCACCCGAGGGCCCTTGGGCAACGAGCAGTACTTC; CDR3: CATRGPLGNEQYF
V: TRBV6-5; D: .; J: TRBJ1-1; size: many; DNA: TGTGCCAGCAGATATAGGAGGAACACTGAAGCTTTCTTT; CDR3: CASRYRRNTEAFF
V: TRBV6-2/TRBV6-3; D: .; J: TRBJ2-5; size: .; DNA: TGTGCCAGCAGCCAGCTCCTGACTGGGGAACAAGAGACCCAGTACTTC; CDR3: CASSQLLTGEQETQYF
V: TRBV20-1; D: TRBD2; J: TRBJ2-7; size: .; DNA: TGCAGTGCTAGCTTAGCGGGACCCTCCTACGAGCAGTACTTC; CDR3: CSASLAGPSYEQYF
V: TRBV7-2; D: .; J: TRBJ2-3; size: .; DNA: TGTGCCAGCAGCTTTGATACGGGAGAAAACAGATACGCAGTATTT; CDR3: CASSFDTGENRYAVF
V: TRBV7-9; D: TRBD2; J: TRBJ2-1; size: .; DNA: TGTGCCAGCAGCTCTACTAGCGGGAGAGTCTATGAGCAGTTCTTC; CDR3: CASSSTSGRVYEQFF
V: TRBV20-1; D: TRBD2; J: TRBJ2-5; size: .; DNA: TGCAGTGCTAAAGGACTAGCGGGAGAAGAGACCCAGTACTTC; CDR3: CSAKGLAGEETQYF